Presented here are 30 T cell receptor beta chains from one specimen sequenced in a study of Ad26.COV2.S vaccination and SARS-CoV-2 variants. The repertoire was sequenced with immunoSEQ multiplex PCR; TCRdb's copy has only in-frame clones and lacks some. The sample holds around 240,000 clones, 88% seen once. Documented treatment: around 19 received Ad26.COV2.S at low or high dose, single or two shots; 5 received placebo; per-sample allocation not given. Material that was analyzed had been drawn on day 63 after the first vaccine or placebo injection. The source material was peripheral blood, sampled in a trial of Ad26.COV2.S vaccine versus placebo. The receptors shown here come from a person between 18 and 60 years old who received the Ad26.COV2.S COVID-19 vaccine or a placebo.

V usage is TRBV5-6 and J usage is TRBJ1-2, with a possible D match to TRBD1 (6 bases). The CDR3 extends over 14 amino acids. V was clipped by 1 base and J by 4 bases, with 11 bases between them. The germline V gene has CDR1 SGHDT and CDR2 YYEEEE. CDR3 protein: CASSLFDRIYGYTF. The CDR3 DNA follows: TGTGCCAGCAGCTTGTTCGACAGGATCTATGGCTACACCTTC.

The sample holds a few counts of this clone. V is TRBV7-2 and J is TRBJ2-1, with 8 bases aligning to TRBD1. With 3 bases clipped from V and 10 bases from J, the junction kept 8 bases outside the gene matches. The CDR3 has 14 amino acids. Germline values: CDR1 SGHTA, CDR2 FQGNSA. The CDR3 DNA is TGTGCCAGCAGCTTGACCCAGGGGGCAGGCGAGCAGTTCTTC. This gives the protein CASSLTQGAGEQFF.

The rearrangement uses TRBV6-6 and TRBJ2-7; no reliable D call. V lost 6 bases, J lost 0 bases, and 18 bases lay in between. Germline CDR1 reads MNHNY; CDR2 reads SVGAGI (reference sequence). The length of the CDR3 is 16 residues. CDR3 residues: CASRPTRVGISYEQYF. The CDR3 nucleotides are TGTGCCAGCAGACCGACACGGGTGGGGATCTCCTACGAGCAGTACTTC.

The V and J genes are TRBV27 and TRBJ2-1; D is uncertain. This CDR3 has 13 amino acids. CDR1 is MNHEY, CDR2 SMNVEV, per germline (reference sequence). V gave up 3 bases and J gave up 4 bases, with 7 bases separating them. CDR3 bases: TGTGCCAGCAGTTTCGAAGGTTACAATGAGCAGTTCTTC. It yields the protein CASSFEGYNEQFF.

As to this clone: The junction departs from the called germline gene at one end, perhaps through a read error. The chain joins TRBV6-1 to TRBJ2-7; D is possibly TRBD1 (5 bases). Germline V gene sequence: CDR1 MNHNS, CDR2 SASEGT. The CDR3 covers 13 residues. The CDR3 protein is CASREDRTYEQYF. The DNA of the CDR3 is TGTGCCAGCAGGGAAGACAGAACCTACGAGCAGTACTTC.

The V gene is TRBV19, the J gene TRBJ1-6; a possible D gene is TRBD1 (5 bases). CDR3 length: 14 amino acids. The germline V gene encodes CDR1 LNHDA and CDR2 SQIVND (reference sequence). V gave up 5 bases and J gave up 5 bases, with 10 bases separating them. CDR3 coding DNA: TGTGCCAGTAGTGCCAGGGAAAATAATTCACCCCTCCACTTT. This encodes CASSARENNSPLHF.

This chain links TRBV14 with TRBJ1-5; D remains unclear. Trimming took off 3 bases at V and 4 bases at J, with 10 bases between the two ends. The germline V gene encodes CDR1 SGHDN and CDR2 FVKESK. The CDR3 runs to 14 residues. CDR3 sequence (DNA): TGTGCCAGCAGCCAGGTCGGGGAAAATCAGCCCCAGCATTTT. Amino acids: CASSQVGENQPQHF.

The sample holds one count of this clone. The chain joins TRBV27 to TRBJ2-1; 8 nucleotides match TRBD1. The germline V gene encodes CDR1 MNHEY and CDR2 SMNVEV (reference sequence). Losses at the gene ends were 0 bases for V and 2 bases for J; bases not matched to a gene: 3. CDR3 length: 16 amino acids. CDR3 residues: CASSLSARGPYNEQFF. As DNA, the CDR3 is TGTGCCAGCAGTTTATCGGCCAGGGGGCCCTACAATGAGCAGTTCTTC.

The gene calls are TRBV6-6 and TRBJ1-1, with TRBD1 matching over 7 bases. After removal of 5 bases from V and 7 bases from J, the junction contained 13 bases not matched to a gene. Per germline, CDR1 MNHNY and CDR2 SVGAGI (reference sequence). This CDR3 comprises 15 residues. CDR3 sequence reads: CASSAGTALGGEAFF. CDR3 in DNA: TGTGCCAGCAGTGCAGGGACAGCCTTAGGGGGTGAAGCTTTCTTT.

This chain uses TRBV4-1 with TRBJ1-3; D may be TRBD1 (5 bases). Per germline, CDR1 MGHRA and CDR2 YSYEKL. The CDR3 has 14 amino acids. V lost 4 bases and J 5 bases, leaving 12 bases between the germline ends. The CDR3, as DNA: TGCGCCAGCAGCCCCCGGGACGGACGAAACACCATATATTTT. It translates to CASSPRDGRNTIYF.

This rearrangement joins TRBV3-1 (or the pseudogene TRBV3-2) to TRBJ1-3, with 10 bases identical to TRBD1. CDR1 is LGHDT, CDR2 YNNKEL, per germline (reference sequence). The CDR3 spans 14 residues. Trimming removed 4 bases from V and 6 bases from J; junction bases left unmatched: 3. The CDR3 nucleotides read TGTGCCAGCAGCCTCGGACAGGGGGAAAACACCATATATTTT. This translates into CASSLGQGENTIYF.

The rearrangement links TRBV5-4 to TRBJ1-1; D might be TRBD1 (5 bases). Looked up from germline, CDR1 is SGHNT and CDR2 is YYREEE (reference sequence). The CDR3 sequence is 14 residues long. The germline V and J ends were trimmed by 3 bases and 0 bases, with 9 bases remaining between them. The CDR3 loop is CASSWGGMNTEAFF. CDR3 in DNA: TGTGCCAGCAGCTGGGGGGGAATGAACACTGAAGCTTTCTTT.

This clone was seen only a few times. The chain uses TRBV30 and TRBJ1-2, with D possibly matching TRBD1 (6 bases). Trimming took 5 bases from V and 6 from J, leaving 16 bases between them. This CDR3 is built from 13 residues. Per the germline V gene, CDR1 is GTSNPN and CDR2 is SVGIG (reference sequence). The CDR3 sequence is CAWGRDRPDGYTF. CDR3 nucleotides: TGTGCCTGGGGACGAGACAGGCCGGATGGCTACACCTTC.

The chain employs TRBV7-2 and TRBJ2-5; D tentatively reads TRBD1 or TRBD2 (5 bases each). Trimming cost V 0 bases and J 2 bases, with 10 bases left between them. CDR1 is SGHTA and CDR2 is FQGNSA in the germline V gene. The CDR3 runs to 15 residues. Here the CDR3 reads CASSLAGTRQETQYF. The CDR3 bases are TGTGCCAGCAGCTTAGCGGGGACCCGACAAGAGACCCAGTACTTC.

Here the CDR3 reads CASSRDQDSPGDYNEQFF. The CDR3 DNA sequence: TGTGCCAGCAGCCGGGATCAGGACAGCCCGGGAGACTACAATGAGCAGTTCTTC. The chain combines TRBV28 with TRBJ2-1, with D perhaps matching TRBD1 or TRBD2 (6 bases each). The V and J ends lost 6 bases and 3 bases respectively, with 24 bases between them. Germline V CDR1 and CDR2: MDHEN, SYDVKM. This CDR3 contains 18 residues.

The chain joins TRBV4-3 to TRBJ2-7; TRBD2 is a possible D gene (6 bases). The CDR3 has 17 residues. Germline V gene sequence: CDR1 LGHNA, CDR2 YSLEER. With 1 base removed from V and 0 bases from J, the gap between germline ends came to 16 bases. CDR3 nucleotides: TGCGCCAGCAGCCAAGTGTTGTCGGGAGATAACTCCTACGAGCAGTACTTC. Amino acids: CASSQVLSGDNSYEQYF.

The chain uses TRBV2 and TRBJ2-4, with D hard to call. This CDR3 spans 17 amino acids. With 3 bases removed from V and 0 bases from J, the gap between germline ends came to 15 bases. Germline CDR1 and CDR2: SNHLY and FYNNEI. CDR3 amino acids: CASSDQGEPLAKNIQYF. The CDR3 DNA is TGTGCCAGCAGTGATCAAGGAGAACCCTTAGCCAAAAACATTCAGTACTTC. Looking up the rest from reference TRBV2 and TRBJ2-4 gives the full variable domain: EPEVTQTPSHQVTQMGQEVILRCVPISNHLYFYWYRQILGQKVEFLVSFYNNEISEKSEIFDDQFSVERPDGSNFTLKIRSTKLEDSAMYFCASSDQGEPLAKNIQYFGAGTRLSVL.

The chain joins TRBV2 to TRBJ2-7; D gene ambiguous. CDR3 length equals 11 residues. V lost 7 bases and J 6 bases, leaving 10 bases between the germline ends. Per germline, CDR1 SNHLY and CDR2 FYNNEI. The CDR3 DNA is TGTGCCAGCAAGGTTGCACCCGAGCAGTACTTC. This gives the protein CASKVAPEQYF.

This sequence joins TRBV18 and TRBJ2-7; D is unresolved. Between the trimmed V and J ends, which lost 2 bases and 2 bases, there was a span of 10 bases. The CDR3 length is 14 residues. In germline, CDR1 is KGHSH, CDR2 LQKENI. CDR3 DNA: TGTGCCAGCTCACCAATCGAAGGTGCCTACGAGCAGTACTTC. This sequence encodes CASSPIEGAYEQYF.

This clone was observed once. This rearrangement joins TRBV28 to TRBJ2-3; 7 bases agree with TRBD1. Germline CDR1 reads MDHEN; CDR2 reads SYDVKM. The CDR3 totals 16 residues. V gave up 4 bases and J gave up 3 bases; unmatched junction bases: 10. The CDR3, as DNA: TGTGCCAGCAGTTCCCTTCACAGGGGTCGGACAGATACGCAGTATTTT. It translates to CASSSLHRGRTDTQYF.

The rearrangement uses TRBV2 and TRBJ2-3; no definite D call. V dropped 6 bases and J dropped 1 base, with 11 bases sitting between them. This CDR3 comprises 14 residues. Germline V CDR1 and CDR2: SNHLY, FYNNEI. CDR3 in amino acids: CASSASAGTDTQYF. In nucleotides, the CDR3 is TGTGCCAGCAGCGCCTCGGCGGGCACAGATACGCAGTATTTT.

The chain links TRBV24-1 to TRBJ2-1; possibly TRBD1 or TRBD2 for D (6 bases each). The CDR3 covers 11 residues. Trimming stripped 8 bases from V and 9 bases from J, with 10 bases between. Germline V gives CDR1 KGHDR, CDR2 SFDVKD. The CDR3: CATNEGGEQFF. DNA for the CDR3: TGTGCCACCAATGAGGGGGGTGAGCAGTTCTTC.

The chain carries TRBV6-5 and TRBJ1-2, with D uncertain. Germline V CDR1 and CDR2: MNHEY, SVGAGI. The CDR3 runs to 14 residues. The ends were cut back, 2 bases at V and 7 bases at J, with 14 bases in the middle. This CDR3 is CASSYGLGLAGYTF. The CDR3 bases are TGTGCCAGCAGTTACGGGCTGGGATTAGCTGGCTACACCTTC.

This sequence joins TRBV19 and TRBJ2-3, with 14 bases fitting TRBD2. The CDR3 consists of 19 residues. The trim removed 2 bases at V and 0 bases at J, leaving 7 bases unmatched. The germline CDR1 and CDR2 sequences are LNHDA and SQIVND (reference sequence). The CDR3 coding sequence is TGTGCCAGTAGTATATCCGGGACTAGCGGGGGCCTTAGCACAGATACGCAGTATTTT. Its translation is CASSISGTSGGLSTDTQYF.

V usage is TRBV25-1 and J usage is TRBJ1-4; TRBD1 matches 8 bases. V dropped 6 bases and J dropped 7; count of bases not matched to a gene: 7. Germline CDR1 and CDR2: MGHDK and SYGVNS. This CDR3 spans 14 amino acids. The CDR3 region has the DNA TGTGCCAGCAGCGAAACAGGGGGGGGTGAAAAACTGTTTTTT. Residues: CASSETGGGEKLFF.

This clone was picked up many times. In DNA, the CDR3 is TGTGCCAGCAGCTTAGTAGACAGCAACTATGGCTACACCTTC. It encodes CASSLVDSNYGYTF. The V gene is TRBV7-9, the J gene TRBJ1-2; tentatively, D is TRBD1 (5 bases). CDR1 is SEHNR, CDR2 FQNEAQ, per germline (reference sequence). The V gene lost 1 base and the J gene lost 2 bases, with 8 bases spanning the gap. There are 14 residues in the CDR3.

This chain joins TRBV5-5 and TRBJ1-2; no clear D. The CDR3 is 15 amino acids. Per the germline V gene, CDR1 is SGHKS and CDR2 is YYEKEE (reference sequence). V was trimmed by 7 bases and J by 0 bases, leaving 16 bases between them. In DNA form, the CDR3 reads TGTGCCAGCCACTCCTGGGAGGGTCCTAACTATGGCTACACCTTC. Residues: CASHSWEGPNYGYTF. The full variable domain, rest sourced from reference TRBV5-5 and TRBJ1-2, is DAGVTQSPTHLIKTRGQQVTLRCSPISGHKSVSWYQQVLGQGPQFIFQYYEKEERGRGNFPDRFSARQFPNYSSELNVNALLLGDSALYLCASHSWEGPNYGYTFGSGTRLTVV.

V usage is TRBV7-6 and J usage is TRBJ2-3; D might be TRBD1 or TRBD2, each matching 5 bases. The ends were cut back, 1 base at V and 1 base at J, with 9 bases in the middle. The CDR3 totals 15 residues. Germline CDR1 SGHVS, CDR2 FNYEAQ. CDR3 in amino acids: CASSLVWDRTDTQYF. Written as DNA, the CDR3 is TGTGCCAGCAGCTTAGTATGGGACCGCACAGATACGCAGTATTTT.

This chain joins TRBV7-2 and TRBJ1-3, with 10 bases that match TRBD1. The trim removed 0 bases at V and 0 bases at J, leaving 14 bases unmatched. Per the germline V gene, CDR1 is SGHTA and CDR2 is FQGNSA. This CDR3 is built from 21 residues. CDR3: CASSLAPGTGAFDRSGNTIYF. The CDR3 bases are TGTGCCAGCAGCTTAGCGCCCGGGACAGGGGCCTTCGACCGCTCTGGAAACACCATATATTTT.

The chain employs TRBV5-5 and TRBJ1-1; D ambiguous. This CDR3 contains 16 residues. From germline, CDR1 is SGHKS and CDR2 YYEKEE (reference sequence). V was cut by 0 bases and J by 3 bases, with 15 bases left in between. DNA for the CDR3: TGTGCCAGCAGCTTGGTGATGACATCAGCGGACACTGAAGCTTTCTTT. Encoded protein: CASSLVMTSADTEAFF.